This T cell receptor (beta chain) is from a study of PD-1 blockade in mismatch repair-deficient tumors. The protocol was immunoSEQ multiplex PCR, while the TCRdb copy is restricted to in-frame clones and leaves out a portion. Among about 100,000 clones listed, 82% were seen once. The source material was peripheral blood, sampled less than 37 weeks after starting pembrolizumab. This TCR was recovered from an adult with mismatch repair-deficient cancer.

In nucleotides, the CDR3 is TGTGCCAGCAGCTCCGAAAACCTGCCTGGAGATGGCTACACCTTC. It specifies CASSSENLPGDGYTF. The chain recombines TRBV9 with TRBJ1-2; D is ambiguous. This CDR3 has 15 amino acids. Germline values: CDR1 SGDLS, CDR2 YYNGEE. The V and J ends lost 4 bases and 6 bases respectively, with 19 bases between them.